The 20 T cell receptor beta chains presented below share a single source sample, sequenced in a study of blood T cell repertoires in COVID-19. The table came from immunoSEQ multiplex PCR; TCRdb's copy has only in-frame clones and leaves some out. In the table there are more than 110,000 clones, more than 65% of which are singletons. Material: peripheral blood. The receptors here all came from a human donor in a cohort sampled during active COVID-19.

In its sample, this clone was seen once. The V call is TRBV28, the J call TRBJ1-4; a possible D gene is TRBD1 (5 bases). Germline V lookup: CDR1 MDHEN, CDR2 SYDVKM. The CDR3 is made up of 10 amino acids. CDR3 in DNA: TGTGCGGGGGGACGGGAAAAACTGTTTTTT. Translating gives CAGGREKLFF.

This sequence joins TRBV11-3 and TRBJ2-1, with 12 bases lining up with TRBD2. The CDR3 spans 17 residues. With 3 bases clipped from V and 4 bases from J, the junction kept 7 bases outside the gene matches. The germline V gene encodes CDR1 SGHNT and CDR2 YENEEA. CDR3 in amino acids: CASSFSLAGGAYNEQFF. The CDR3 bases are TGTGCCAGCAGCTTCTCCCTAGCGGGGGGGGCTTACAATGAGCAGTTCTTC. Full variable domain (remainder filled in from reference TRBV11-3 and TRBJ2-1): EAGVVQSPRYKIIEKKQPVAFWCNPISGHNTLYWYLQNLGQGPELLIRYENEEAVDDSQLPKDRFSAERLKGVDSTLKIQPAELGDSAVYLCASSFSLAGGAYNEQFFGPGTRLTVL.

The chain carries TRBV2 and TRBJ2-7, with no clear D. The CDR3 consists of 15 residues. The V gene lost 0 bases and the J gene lost 0 bases, with 9 bases spanning the gap. The germline CDR1 and CDR2 sequences are SNHLY and FYNNEI. The CDR3 protein is CASSEAESSSYEQYF. CDR3 bases: TGTGCCAGCAGTGAAGCCGAATCGAGCTCCTACGAGCAGTACTTC.

The V gene is TRBV19, the J gene TRBJ1-6; D is unresolved. The germline V and J ends were trimmed by 3 bases and 7 bases, with 10 bases remaining between them. The V gene's germline CDR1 is LNHDA and CDR2 SQIVND (reference sequence). CDR3 size: 14 residues. In DNA form, the CDR3 reads TGTGCCAGTAGTATTTCTGGGCTCAATTCACCCCTCCACTTT. Translated, it gives CASSISGLNSPLHF.

The chain is built from TRBV10-3 and TRBJ2-3; TRBD1 agrees at 9 bases. The germline gives CDR1 ENHRY, CDR2 SYGVKD. The CDR3 length is 16 residues. Trimming removed 6 bases from V and 2 bases from J; junction bases left unmatched: 9. In nucleotides, the CDR3 is TGTGCCATCAGCCAGTTCGGGACAGGGTCCACAGATACGCAGTATTTT. Translation: CAISQFGTGSTDTQYF.

As concerns this clone: Other DNA sequences from this sample encode an identical CDR3 as well. V and J are TRBV5-1 and TRBJ1-1, with 8 bases lining up with TRBD1. The CDR3 length is 15 residues. V shed 4 bases, J shed 1 base, and the junction held 6 bases outside the gene matches. CDR1 and CDR2 (germline): SGHRS, YFSETQ. The CDR3, as DNA: TGCGCCAGCAGCCTTTCGGGGACAGGGAACACTGAAGCTTTCTTT. Residues: CASSLSGTGNTEAFF.

The rearrangement links TRBV7-3 to TRBJ2-1, with TRBD1 as a possible D gene (6 bases). V was cut by 5 bases and J by 5 bases, with 13 bases left in between. The CDR3 contains 14 residues. The germline gives CDR1 SGHTA, CDR2 FQGTGA. The CDR3 bases are TGTGCCAGCAGCAGGGGGAAGGGAAACAATGAGCAGTTCTTC. Protein product: CASSRGKGNNEQFF.

A remark on this clone: Within the sample, other DNA sequences also encode this same CDR3. The V call is TRBV6-5, the J call TRBJ1-1, with 8 bases fitting TRBD1. Germline-derived CDR1 and CDR2 are MNHEY and SVGAGI. V was pared by 0 bases and J by 1 base, with 1 base of the junction left unmatched. The CDR3 has 15 residues. Here the CDR3 reads CASSYSGTGNTEAFF. The CDR3 bases are TGTGCCAGCAGTTACTCCGGGACAGGGAACACTGAAGCTTTCTTT.

The chain joins TRBV5-1 to TRBJ2-1; 7 bases are a match to TRBD1. Trimming cost V 0 bases and J 6 bases; bases outside gene matches: 6. CDR3 length equals 15 residues. In germline, CDR1 is SGHRS, CDR2 YFSETQ. CDR3 residues: CASSLAQGVPNEQFF. The CDR3, as DNA: TGCGCCAGCAGCTTGGCTCAGGGGGTCCCCAATGAGCAGTTCTTC.

The chain couples TRBV6-4 to TRBJ1-5; 9 bases fit TRBD1. This CDR3 region has 14 residues. V shed 10 bases, J shed 0 bases, and the junction held 4 bases outside the gene matches. From germline, CDR1 is MRHNA and CDR2 SNTAGT. CDR3 loop: CATIQGASNQPQHF. The CDR3 DNA reads as TGTGCCACTATACAGGGGGCTAGCAATCAGCCCCAGCATTTT.

A word on this clone: Within the sample, other DNA sequences also encode this same CDR3. The chain recombines TRBV27 with TRBJ2-5; D uncertain. With 5 bases removed from V and 4 bases from J, the gap between germline ends came to 5 bases. CDR1 is MNHEY, CDR2 SMNVEV, per germline (reference sequence). The CDR3 consists of 11 residues. The CDR3 here is CASSPRETQYF. CDR3 bases: TGTGCCAGCAGTCCTAGAGAGACCCAGTACTTC.

This rearrangement joins TRBV29-1 to TRBJ2-5; D ambiguous. V lost 4 bases to trimming and J lost 2 bases, with 11 bases between them. Germline V gene data show CDR1 as SQVTM and CDR2 as ANQGSEA. The CDR3 consists of 13 residues. Here the CDR3 DNA reads TGCAGCGTTGGGTACAGTTCTCAAGAGACCCAGTACTTC. Its translation: CSVGYSSQETQYF.

This clone was seen many times. The chain links TRBV4-1 to TRBJ1-5, with D perhaps TRBD1 (6 bases). The V gene lost 1 base and the J gene lost 4 bases, with 11 bases spanning the gap. The germline V gene encodes CDR1 MGHRA and CDR2 YSYEKL. The CDR3 is 15 residues long. The CDR3 region is CASSQGSRGNQPQHF. The CDR3, as DNA: TGCGCCAGCAGCCAAGGGTCGAGGGGGAATCAGCCCCAGCATTTT.

The chain is built from TRBV5-4 and TRBJ2-7; TRBD1 aligns across 9 bases. The CDR3 spans 13 residues. Germline assignment: CDR1 SGHNT and CDR2 YYREEE (reference sequence). J was trimmed by 7 bases and V by 4 bases; bases with no gene match: 6. CDR3 DNA sequence: TGTGCCAGCAGCCAGGGACAGGGTCGGGAGCAGTACTTC. Its protein product is CASSQGQGREQYF.

CDR3 residues: CASSRGTAQETQYF. The CDR3 region has the DNA TGCGCCAGCAGCAGAGGGACAGCGCAAGAGACCCAGTACTTC. The chain employs TRBV5-1 and TRBJ2-5, with 7 bases that match TRBD1. Germline lookup yields CDR1 SGHRS and CDR2 YFSETQ. The CDR3 covers 14 residues. V dropped 4 bases and J dropped 2; count of bases not matched to a gene: 5.

The chain is built from TRBV5-1 and TRBJ2-5, with no clear D. The CDR3 extends over 14 amino acids. Germline V CDR1 and CDR2: SGHRS, YFSETQ. The V end lost 0 bases, the J end lost 5 bases, and 11 bases lay between the germline ends. Here the CDR3 reads CASSLAAPGETQYF. CDR3 DNA: TGCGCCAGCAGCTTGGCAGCGCCCGGGGAGACCCAGTACTTC. Filled out from reference TRBV5-1 and TRBJ2-5, the complete variable domain reads KAGVTQTPRYLIKTRGQQVTLSCSPISGHRSVSWYQQTPGQGLQFLFEYFSETQRNKGNFPGRFSGRQFSNSRSEMNVSTLELGDSALYLCASSLAAPGETQYFGPGTRLLVL.

This chain connects TRBV28 to TRBJ2-2, with 8 bases fitting TRBD1. The CDR3 extends over 14 amino acids. The ends lost 3 bases at V and 5 bases at J; junction bases unmatched: 2. Germline CDR1 reads MDHEN; CDR2 reads SYDVKM. CDR3 region: CASSFYRGTGELFF. CDR3 in DNA: TGTGCCAGCAGTTTCTACAGGGGGACCGGGGAGCTGTTTTTT.

This chain uses TRBV18 with TRBJ2-5; 7 positions match TRBD1. V lost 6 bases, J lost 0 bases, and 7 bases stayed unmatched. The V gene's germline CDR1 is KGHSH and CDR2 LQKENI. This CDR3 is 15 amino acids long. For the CDR3, the DNA is TGTGCCAGCTCGAGGGCCGGGACAGACCAAGAGACCCAGTACTTC. Translated: CASSRAGTDQETQYF.

The rearrangement links TRBV12-3 or TRBV12-4 to TRBJ1-1; TRBD1 is a possible D gene (5 bases). This CDR3 region has 12 residues. The ends were cut back, 7 bases at V and 3 bases at J, with 9 bases in the middle. The chain's CDR3 is CASIIQDTEAFF. The DNA for the CDR3 is TGTGCCAGCATCATACAGGACACTGAAGCTTTCTTT.

In its sample, this clone was seen a few times. The chain couples TRBV28 to TRBJ1-1, with 7 bases fitting TRBD1. This CDR3 spans 15 amino acids. The junction had 11 bases not matched to a gene; V was cut back by 4 bases and J by 6 bases. The germline V gene encodes CDR1 MDHEN and CDR2 SYDVKM. In DNA, the CDR3 is TGTGCCAGCAGTTCCCTGGGGAAGACAGGGTCTGAAGCTTTCTTT. Protein product: CASSSLGKTGSEAFF.